This T cell receptor (beta chain) emerged from a study of T-cell reconstitution after alpha-beta-depleted transplantation in children. Molecular barcoding with unique molecular identifiers was used for the TCRbeta library. TCRdb passed the PCR reads through MiXCR, listing each CDR3 protein once. The data show 750,000 to 950,000 distinct CDR3 sequences, roughly 15% seen once. Per germline, CDR1 KGHDR and CDR2 SFDVKD. This CDR3 region has 15 residues. After removal of 3 bases from V and 5 bases from J, the junction contained 6 bases not matched to a gene. The clonotype was recovered from a male patient younger than 18 who had a stem cell transplant for acute lymphoblastic leukemia, so the T cells may come from the graft donor. The chain uses TRBV24-1 and TRBJ2-5; 9 bases are shared with TRBD2. The sequenced sample was PBMCs, mostly from graft donor cells, obtained 360 days after TCRalphabeta/CD19-depleted stem cell transplant. The CDR3 sequence: CATSDRAGGTETQYF. The CDR3 DNA is TGTGCCACCAGTGATCGGGCGGGGGGGACCGAGACCCAGTACTTC.